This paragraph reports one T cell receptor beta chain. Many counts were recorded for this clonotype. Its antigen remains unidentified. Qualities for individual bases were not recorded, and no much larger clone is one base off. Moderately to severely active disease, a Clinical Activity Score of at least 3, a NOSPECS grade of at least 4, and a duration under 3 months were present in ophthalmopathy patients. Exclusion was applied to patients with uncontrolled infections, other autoimmune diseases, pregnancy or lactation. Clinical symptoms, serum thyroxine and TRAb, thyroid ultrasound, and orbital computed tomography formed the basis for the diagnoses. Ficoll-Paque density gradient centrifugation was used to isolate PBMCs from about 9 ml of fresh peripheral blood. Total RNA was extracted using Trizol reagent, and RNA quality was assessed on an Agilent 2100 Bioanalyzer. TCR beta CDR3 regions were amplified from RNA transcripts. A first-round RT-PCR of the TCR CDR3 used the HTBI primer set with the Qiagen OneStep RT-PCR kit. Libraries were constructed in a second round of multiplex PCR, after which size selection and purification were carried out. The libraries were sequenced on an Illumina HiSeq2000 using paired-end 100 bp reads. Under the source paper's analysis protocol: SOAPnuke was used to process the raw data, with reads discarded if the reads contained adapters or uncalled bases, had a mean Phred below 15, or lacked an exact constant-primer or identifier match. COPE v1.2.5 was used to merge the high-quality paired reads, and each unique nucleotide sequence was defined as a clonotype. MiTCR v1.1 was used to align the clonotypes against IMGT TRBV, TRBD and TRBJ reference segments. The analysis was restricted to V-J combinations with a frequency above 0.0001, which together covered about 99% of the repertoires. A TCS score was defined as the ratio of F50 (clonal expansion) to E x V (chaos), with BLOSUM62-based TCRdist applied between CDR3 peptides within each V-J. Welch's t-statistics and random forest reduced 500 to 550 V-J features to roughly 13, which were used in a naive Bayes classifier (R e1071). Starting from the raw public reads, TCRdb applied fastp trimming at Q25, assembled clones with MiXCR and retained in-frame beta chains. Every entry covers one CDR3 protein and lists the most common genes and DNA from its rows. These V and J calls rely on TCRdb rather than the paper's analysis. Within this sample are 400,000 to 550,000 distinct CDR3 sequences, with less than 25% of them counted one time only. The ten top clones hold approximately 10% of the sample.

The data derive from a study of T cells in Graves' hyperthyroidism and ophthalmopathy (dated by TCRdb to between 2018 and 2020). Concerning the study at large: Peripheral blood was sampled at the time of initial diagnosis, prior to any treatment. The study also compared thyroid tissue and blood T-cell repertoires from roughly 6 Graves' hyperthyroidism patients. Prospective prediction of ophthalmopathy was tested in an independent validation cohort consisting of 18 hyperthyroidism patients and some 16 patients who later progressed to ophthalmopathy. The 90 to 100 discovery patients were randomly split 7:3 into training and test sets. TCR Vbeta CDR3 sequencing of 130 to 150 peripheral blood samples (over 40 ophthalmopathy, 70 to 85 hyperthyroidism and around 17 progressor patients) is reported in the paper. To identify distinguishing TCR V-J signatures, a discovery cohort of around 100 patients was used, comprising some 45 with Graves' ophthalmopathy and about 59 with stable Graves' hyperthyroidism. Following sampling, methimazole starting at 30 mg daily was given to hyperthyroidism patients, and high-dose intravenous methylprednisolone was given to ophthalmopathy patients. Findings and caveats that apply to the study as a whole: A model built on a 13 V-J signature distinguished ophthalmopathy from stable hyperthyroidism, reaching roughly 88% sensitivity and 81% to 83% specificity in cross-validation and 80%/75% in testing. No statistical method was used to fix the sample size in advance, and group allocation was not hidden from the investigators. Most expanded thyroid clonotypes (frequency above 0.001) were also found in blood, which suggests that blood repertoires may mirror thyroid immune responses. In validation, progression to ophthalmopathy was predicted by the model with approximately 67% sensitivity and 72% to 80% specificity, a median of approximately 6.5 months before onset.

The cysteine opens and the phenylalanine closes a CDR3 of 14 amino acids. Just CDR3 DNA is preserved here, 42 bases in frame from base 1. Here V drops 6 bases and J drops 2 bases, and the junction holds 5 bases not matched to any gene. The specimen was blood. This chain joins TRBV12-3 or TRBV12-4 to TRBJ2-7; the junction holds 9 bases that match TRBD1. The clonotype originates from a young woman with Graves' ophthalmopathy. The CDR3 has the sequence CASRRDRDAYEQYF. The bases read TGTGCCAGCAGACGGGACAGGGACGCCTACGAGCAGTACTTC.